This record looks at one T cell receptor beta chain sequence and its context. Its antigen remains unknown. The record originates from a study of regulatory T cells in long-lasting Graves disease. CDR3-region Arm-PCR and iRepertoire HTBI primers produced the TCR beta libraries. TCRdb fed the multiplex PCR reads into MiXCR, producing one record per CDR3 protein. The table records 350,000 to 450,000 distinct CDR3 sequences, under 15% of them present only once. The sample's time point: newly diagnosed GD, antithyroid drugs for less than 3 months. RNA from PBMCs was the source of the TCR library. Findings of the study overall: Persistent-disease Graves' patients showed less TCR diversity than new cases. Persistent disease exhibited a predilection for TRBV28, TRBJ1-2 and TRBJ2-5.

Trimming cost V 6 bases and J 6 bases; bases outside gene matches: 3. The CDR3 totals 13 residues. Germline CDR1 and CDR2: SNHLY and FYNNEI. These sequences were also reported in another study, on T cells in Graves' hyperthyroidism and ophthalmopathy. That work states: First-round RT-PCR with HTBI primers amplified the TCR CDR3 region.

The sample consisted of peripheral blood mononuclear cells (PBMCs), taken at new diagnosis, from a patient treated with antithyroid drugs. The chain employs TRBV2 and TRBJ2-7; 12 bases fit TRBD2. The sequence came from a woman aged 25 to 39 with Graves disease. As DNA, the CDR3 is TGTGCCAGCAGGACTAGCGGGAGTAGCGAGCAGTACTTC. It translates to CASRTSGSSEQYF.